This passage covers 4 T cell receptor beta chains from one sample sequenced in a study of T-cell reconstitution after alpha-beta-depleted transplantation in children (dated by TCRdb to 2016 to 2017). Interpreted using the paper, the treatment or condition label stands for: allogeneic hematopoietic cell transplantation with graft depleted of TCRalphabeta T cells and CD19 B cells. Libraries came from PCR. Sequencing was performed on an Illumina HiSeq 2500. To normalize quantification of the TCRbeta repertoire, the TCR libraries were built with molecular barcoding that relied on unique molecular identifiers. TCRdb's own reprocessing of the public reads used fastp at Q25 and MiXCR and kept productive beta chains. Duplicate CDR3 protein sequences are folded into a single record with the most common DNA and genes. This sample is represented by almost 600,000 distinct CDR3 sequences; around 27% of them were singletons. 30% to 40% of the sample goes to the ten largest clones.

The sample consisted of PBMCs, taken before TCRalphabeta/CD19-depleted stem cell transplant. The receptors here all came from a boy younger than two with Wiskott-Aldrich syndrome, due to receive a stem cell transplant.

For the CDR3, the DNA is TGTGCCAGCAGCTTGAGACTAGCGGCCCCGGGGGCTAGCACAGATACGCAGTATTTT. Its translation: CASSLRLAAPGASTDTQYF. V is TRBV7-6 and J is TRBJ2-3, with 9 bases that match TRBD2. Germline CDR1 is SGHVS and CDR2 is FNYEAQ. V lost 3 bases and J lost 0; bases outside the gene matches: 13. The CDR3 runs to 19 residues.

In regard to this clonotype: Germline is not matched at one junction end, which may reflect a read error. The CDR3: CTARRAGLLYNEKLFF. DNA of the CDR3: TGCACTGCTAGGAGGGCAGGGTTACTTTATAATGAAAAACTGTTTTTT. The J gene is TRBJ1-4, the V gene TRBV20-1; D is perhaps TRBD1 (5 bases). CDR3 size: 16 residues. Germline values: CDR1 DFQATT, CDR2 SNEGSKA (reference sequence).

This clonotype was counted only a few times. DNA for the CDR3: TGCAGCGTTGAAAATCGACTAGCGGGAGCAGGGGAGACCCAGTACTTC. It encodes CSVENRLAGAGETQYF. This sequence joins TRBV29-1 and TRBJ2-5; 12 bases fit TRBD2. CDR1 and CDR2 from the germline V gene are SQVTM and ANQGSEA. The CDR3 is 16 amino acids. V lost 2 bases, J lost 5 bases, and 9 bases stayed unmatched.

The V gene is TRBV14, the J gene TRBJ2-7; no clear D. Deletions cut 0 bases from V and 2 bases from J, with 8 bases between. The CDR3 runs 14 residues. CDR1 is SGHDN, CDR2 FVKESK, per germline. Here the CDR3 reads CASSQDPNTYEQYF. DNA for the CDR3: TGTGCCAGCAGCCAAGATCCTAACACCTACGAGCAGTACTTC.